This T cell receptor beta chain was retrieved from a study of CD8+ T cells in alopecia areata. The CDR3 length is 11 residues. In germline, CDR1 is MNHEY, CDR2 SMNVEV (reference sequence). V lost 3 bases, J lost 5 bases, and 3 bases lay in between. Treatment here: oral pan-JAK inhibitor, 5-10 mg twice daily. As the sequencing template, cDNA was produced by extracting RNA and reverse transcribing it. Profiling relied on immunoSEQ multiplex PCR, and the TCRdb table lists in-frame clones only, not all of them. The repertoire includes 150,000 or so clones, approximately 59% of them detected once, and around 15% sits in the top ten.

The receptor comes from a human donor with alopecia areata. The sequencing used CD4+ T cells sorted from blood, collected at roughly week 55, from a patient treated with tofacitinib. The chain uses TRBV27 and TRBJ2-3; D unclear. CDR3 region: CASSLRDTQYF. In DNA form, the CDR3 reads TGTGCCAGCAGTTTGAGAGATACGCAGTATTTT.